The clone carrying this TCR beta chain was recorded at least ten times. All patients reached thyroid surgery having received no treatment beforehand. TCRdb reassembled clones from the PCR reads with MiXCR. This sample carries about 85,000 clones, 8.6% of them seen once, and the ten largest clones take approximately 8.8%. The junction had 4 bases not matched to a gene; V was cut back by 6 bases and J by 6 bases. This CDR3 is built from 14 residues. In germline, CDR1 is LGHDT, CDR2 YNNKEL (reference sequence). The data were taken from a study of metastatic and nonmetastatic thyroid tumors. Study background: Malignant thyroid and benign thyroid patients provided blood and tumor or nodule tissue whose repertoires were compared.

V gene TRBV3-1 combines with J gene TRBJ2-5; 13 nucleotides line up with TRBD2. Material for sequencing was blood. This receptor was identified in a female donor with papillary thyroid cancer or a benign thyroid nodule (not recorded which). Some clones in this sample may be carry-over from other donors' samples. DNA of the CDR3: TGTGCCAGCAGGGGGACTAGCGGGATGAAGACCCAGTACTTC. Residues: CASRGTSGMKTQYF.